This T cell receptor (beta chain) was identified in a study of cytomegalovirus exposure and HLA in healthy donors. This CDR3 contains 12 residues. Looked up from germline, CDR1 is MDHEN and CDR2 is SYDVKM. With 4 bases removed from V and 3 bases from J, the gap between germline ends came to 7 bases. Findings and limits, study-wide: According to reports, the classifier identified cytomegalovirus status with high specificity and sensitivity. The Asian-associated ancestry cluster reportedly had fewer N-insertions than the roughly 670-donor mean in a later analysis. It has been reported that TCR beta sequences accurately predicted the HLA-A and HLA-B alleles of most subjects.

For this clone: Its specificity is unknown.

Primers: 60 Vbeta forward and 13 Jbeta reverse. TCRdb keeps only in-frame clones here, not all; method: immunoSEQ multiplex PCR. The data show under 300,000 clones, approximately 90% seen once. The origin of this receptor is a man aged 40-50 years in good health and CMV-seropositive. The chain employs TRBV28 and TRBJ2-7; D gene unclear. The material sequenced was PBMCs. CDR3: CASSSLIYEQYF. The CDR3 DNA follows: TGTGCCAGCAGTTCTCTTATCTACGAGCAGTACTTC. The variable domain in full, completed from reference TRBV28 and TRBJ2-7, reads DVKVTQSSRYLVKRTGEKVFLECVQDMDHENMFWYRQDPGLGLRLIYFSYDVKMKEKGDIPEGYSVSREKKERFSLILESASTNQTSMYLCASSSLIYEQYFGPGTRLTVT.